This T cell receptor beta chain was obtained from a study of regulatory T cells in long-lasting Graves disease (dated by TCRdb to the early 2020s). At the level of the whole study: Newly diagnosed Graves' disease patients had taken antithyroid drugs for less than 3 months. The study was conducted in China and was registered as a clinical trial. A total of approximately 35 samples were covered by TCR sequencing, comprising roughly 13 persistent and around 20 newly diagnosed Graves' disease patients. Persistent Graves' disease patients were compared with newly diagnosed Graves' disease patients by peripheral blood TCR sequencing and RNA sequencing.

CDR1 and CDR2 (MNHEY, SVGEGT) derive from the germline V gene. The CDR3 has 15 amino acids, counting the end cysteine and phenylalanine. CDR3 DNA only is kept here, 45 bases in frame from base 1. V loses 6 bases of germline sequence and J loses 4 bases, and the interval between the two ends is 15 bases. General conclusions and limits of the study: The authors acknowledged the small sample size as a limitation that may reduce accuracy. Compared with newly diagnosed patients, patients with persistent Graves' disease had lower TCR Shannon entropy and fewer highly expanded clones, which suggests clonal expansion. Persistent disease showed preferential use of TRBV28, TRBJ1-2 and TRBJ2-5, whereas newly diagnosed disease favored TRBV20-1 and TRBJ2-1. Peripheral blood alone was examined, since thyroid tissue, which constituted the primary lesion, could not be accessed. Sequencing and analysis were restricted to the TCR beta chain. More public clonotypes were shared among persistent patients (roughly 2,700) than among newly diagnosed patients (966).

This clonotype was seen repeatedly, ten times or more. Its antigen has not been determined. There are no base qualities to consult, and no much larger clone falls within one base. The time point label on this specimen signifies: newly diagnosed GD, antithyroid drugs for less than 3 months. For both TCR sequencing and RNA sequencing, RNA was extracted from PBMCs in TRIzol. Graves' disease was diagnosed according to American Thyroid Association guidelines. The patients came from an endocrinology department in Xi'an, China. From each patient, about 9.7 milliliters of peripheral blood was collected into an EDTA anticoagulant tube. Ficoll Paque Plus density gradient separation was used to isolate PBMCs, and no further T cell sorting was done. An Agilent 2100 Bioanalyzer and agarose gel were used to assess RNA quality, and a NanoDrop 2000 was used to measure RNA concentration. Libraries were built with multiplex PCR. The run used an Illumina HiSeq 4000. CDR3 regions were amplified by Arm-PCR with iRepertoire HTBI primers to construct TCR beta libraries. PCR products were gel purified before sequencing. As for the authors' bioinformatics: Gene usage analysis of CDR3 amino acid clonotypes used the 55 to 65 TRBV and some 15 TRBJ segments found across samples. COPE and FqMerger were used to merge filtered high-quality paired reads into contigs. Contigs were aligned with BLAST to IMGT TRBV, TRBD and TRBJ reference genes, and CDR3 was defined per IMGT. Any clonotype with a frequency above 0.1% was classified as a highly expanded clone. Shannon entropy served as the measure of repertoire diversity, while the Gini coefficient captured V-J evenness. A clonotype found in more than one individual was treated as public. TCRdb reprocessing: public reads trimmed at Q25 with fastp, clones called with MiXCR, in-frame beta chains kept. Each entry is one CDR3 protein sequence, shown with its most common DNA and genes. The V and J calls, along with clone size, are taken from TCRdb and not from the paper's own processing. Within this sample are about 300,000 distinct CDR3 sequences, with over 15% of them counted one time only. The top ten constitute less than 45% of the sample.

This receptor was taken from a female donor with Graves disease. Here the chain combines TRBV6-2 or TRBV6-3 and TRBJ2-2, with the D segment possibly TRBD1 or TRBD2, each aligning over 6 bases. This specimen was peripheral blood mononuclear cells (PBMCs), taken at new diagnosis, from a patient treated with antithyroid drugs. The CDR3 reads CASREGDGTTGELFF. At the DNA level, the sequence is TGTGCCAGCAGGGAGGGGGACGGGACCACCGGGGAGCTGTTTTTT.